The 12 T cell receptor beta chains reported below all come from one sample, sequenced in a study of graft-versus-host responses after intestinal transplantation listed by TCRdb under 2021. Library preparation employed the immunoSEQ multiplex PCR assay. The table comes from immuneACCESS by way of TCRdb, which keeps in-frame sequences with V and J called. Part of the clones is missing from these tables; in studies checked, under half for an unresolved V gene and the rest for unknown reasons. The sample profile shows about 100,000 clones; approximately 90% of them were found once. About 16% of the sample is held by the ten biggest clonotypes. Sequencing was performed on PBMCs, taken approximately 470 days after intestinal transplant. These receptors all come from a human patient who received an intestinal transplant, so some T cells may come from the graft donor.

The gene calls are TRBV4-1 and TRBJ1-2; D ambiguous. Germline V CDR1 and CDR2: MGHRA, YSYEKL. The germline V and J ends were trimmed by 0 bases and 0 bases, with 5 bases remaining between them. CDR3 length equals 14 residues. The CDR3 loop is CASSQDRANYGYTF. CDR3 in DNA: TGCGCCAGCAGCCAAGATCGGGCTAACTATGGCTACACCTTC.

The chain uses TRBV6-5 and TRBJ2-7, with TRBD1 as a possible D gene (6 bases). This CDR3 contains 13 residues. Germline loops: CDR1 MNHEY, CDR2 SVGAGI. V was trimmed by 8 bases and J by 6 bases, leaving 17 bases between them. The CDR3 protein is CASALSGDSEQYF. In DNA form, the CDR3 reads TGTGCCAGCGCCCTTTCAGGGGATTCCGAGCAGTACTTC.

The chain employs TRBV19 and TRBJ2-3, with unresolved D. Germline assignment: CDR1 LNHDA and CDR2 SQIVND (reference sequence). The CDR3 covers 14 residues. V was clipped by 4 bases and J by 2 bases, with 10 bases between them. This CDR3 reads CASSRSPYTDTQYF. The CDR3 DNA reads TGTGCCAGTAGTAGGAGTCCGTACACAGATACGCAGTATTTT.

J is TRBJ2-5 and V is TRBV19, with 7 bases aligning to TRBD1. Trimming removed 7 bases from V and 5 bases from J; junction bases left unmatched: 7. There are 13 residues in the CDR3. Germline values: CDR1 LNHDA, CDR2 SQIVND (reference sequence). CDR3 DNA: TGTGCCAGTACCGGACAGGATAGGGAGACCCAGTACTTC. This translates into CASTGQDRETQYF.

With respect to this clone: The sample contains more than one DNA sequence encoding this CDR3. The chain combines TRBV13 with TRBJ1-3; TRBD1 agrees at 8 bases. CDR1 PRHDT and CDR2 FYEKMQ come from the germline V gene (reference sequence). This CDR3 spans 14 amino acids. With 8 bases clipped from V and 3 bases from J, the junction kept 6 bases outside the gene matches. This chain's CDR3 is CASCDRGDGNTIYF. The DNA for the CDR3 is TGTGCCAGCTGCGACAGGGGCGATGGAAACACCATATATTTT.

The chain recombines TRBV7-9 with TRBJ1-4; 8 nucleotides align to TRBD1. Germline assignment: CDR1 SEHNR and CDR2 FQNEAQ (reference sequence). The trim removed 5 bases at V and 2 bases at J, leaving 4 bases unmatched. This CDR3 is built from 15 residues. The CDR3 DNA sequence: TGTGCCAGCAGCCTTAGGACAGGGACTAATGAAAAACTGTTTTTT. This encodes CASSLRTGTNEKLFF.

The J gene is TRBJ2-5, the V gene TRBV9; the D gene is possibly TRBD2 (6 bases). Germline CDR1 and CDR2: SGDLS and YYNGEE. V gave up 5 bases and J gave up 5 bases, with 7 bases separating them. The CDR3 is 11 amino acids. Here the CDR3 reads CASSGGETQYF. DNA of the CDR3: TGTGCCAGCAGTGGGGGGGAGACCCAGTACTTC.

This clone appeared a few times. The J gene is TRBJ2-3, the V gene TRBV13; 8 bases map to TRBD2. Germline CDR1 and CDR2: PRHDT and FYEKMQ (reference sequence). The V and J ends lost 5 bases and 8 bases, in that order; junction bases with no gene match: 12. The CDR3 totals 15 residues. Written as DNA, the CDR3 is TGTGCCAGCAGCACCCGACGGGAGGGTTATGGTACGCAGTATTTT. Its protein is CASSTRREGYGTQYF.

The chain combines TRBV28 with TRBJ1-2; the match to TRBD1 covers 8 bases. The CDR3 runs to 14 residues. Germline CDR1 and CDR2: MDHEN and SYDVKM. The trim removed 6 bases at V and 5 bases at J, leaving 8 bases unmatched. The CDR3 region has the DNA TGTGCCAGCAGGTCACAGGGGGGTGGGTATGGCTACACCTTC. Encoded protein: CASRSQGGGYGYTF.

The chain has TRBV13 and TRBJ2-7, with no clear D. The length of the CDR3 is 13 residues. The germline V gene has CDR1 PRHDT and CDR2 FYEKMQ (reference sequence). Trimming cost V 5 bases and J 8 bases, with 16 bases left between them. CDR3 amino acids: CASSRGGTTQQYF. The DNA for the CDR3 is TGTGCCAGCAGCCGCGGCGGAACAACTCAGCAGTACTTC.

This clone has only one observation. The chain links TRBV7-9 to TRBJ2-7; 8 bases line up with TRBD1. The CDR3 length is 14 residues. V shed 6 bases, J shed 4 bases, and the junction held 8 bases outside the gene matches. Looked up from germline, CDR1 is SEHNR and CDR2 is FQNEAQ (reference sequence). This CDR3 is CASRSPGQVYEQYF. The CDR3 DNA sequence: TGTGCCAGCAGGTCTCCGGGACAGGTTTACGAGCAGTACTTC.

V gene TRBV6-5 combines with J gene TRBJ1-3; 7 bases agree with TRBD1. This CDR3 comprises 11 residues. V was pared by 10 bases and J by 4 bases, with 1 base of the junction left unmatched. Germline CDR1 reads MNHEY; CDR2 reads SVGAGI. This chain's CDR3 is CATGQGNTIYF. For the CDR3, the DNA is TGTGCCACGGGACAGGGAAACACCATATATTTT.